Listed here are 20 T cell receptor beta chains from one sample, sequenced in a study of CD8 T cells in ankylosing spondylitis. Using its own MiXCR run on the 5' RACE reads, TCRdb lists one record per CDR3 protein. The repertoire holds roughly 240,000 distinct CDR3 sequences, with more than 25% as singletons. Sequenced: blood, either unsorted or a sorted T cell fraction (not recorded which). The receptor set was obtained from a male donor with ankylosing spondylitis or in good health (not recorded which).

This clonotype was seen once. The chain combines TRBV28 with TRBJ2-7, with D possibly matching TRBD2 (6 bases). The CDR3 extends over 14 amino acids. Germline V gene sequence: CDR1 MDHEN, CDR2 SYDVKM. V lost 3 bases and J lost 6, with 15 bases in between. The CDR3 region is CASSFGGAGSEQYF. CDR3 DNA: TGTGCCAGCAGTTTTGGAGGGGCGGGGAGCGAGCAGTACTTC.

This clonotype was seen ten or more times. This sequence joins TRBV7-6 and TRBJ2-5, with D unresolved. The ends were cut back, 3 bases at V and 3 bases at J, with 8 bases in the middle. Germline CDR1 SGHVS, CDR2 FNYEAQ. The CDR3 contains 13 residues. The CDR3 protein is CASSLELKETQYF. DNA of the CDR3: TGTGCCAGCAGCTTGGAGCTTAAAGAGACCCAGTACTTC.

This clonotype was found a few times. J is TRBJ1-1 and V is TRBV20-1; TRBD1 might be the D (6 bases). From germline, CDR1 is DFQATT and CDR2 SNEGSKA (reference sequence). Trimming shortened V by 6 bases and J by 10 bases, and 18 bases separated the two germline ends. The CDR3 extends over 12 amino acids. CDR3 sequence: CSAPRTGSTAFF. The CDR3 region has the DNA TGCAGTGCACCGAGAACAGGGTCGACAGCTTTCTTT.

DNA of the CDR3: TGCAGTGCTAGGGCAGGGGGCGGGAATGAGCAGTTCTTC. This codes for CSARAGGGNEQFF. The chain carries TRBV20-1 and TRBJ2-1, with 8 bases identical to TRBD1. V was pared by 3 bases and J by 7 bases, with 5 bases of the junction left unmatched. The CDR3 covers 13 residues. Germline V gene sequence: CDR1 DFQATT, CDR2 SNEGSKA (reference sequence).

The V and J genes are TRBV11-2 and TRBJ2-3; the match to TRBD1 covers 7 bases. The CDR3 has 16 residues. Trimming cost V 2 bases and J 4 bases; bases outside gene matches: 9. CDR1 and CDR2 (germline): SGHAT, FQNNGV. CDR3 bases: TGTGCCAGCAGCTTAACCCCAGGGGGAAAGCCAGATACGCAGTATTTT. It codes for CASSLTPGGKPDTQYF.

The genes are TRBV7-2 and TRBJ2-5, with 9 bases aligning to TRBD1. The CDR3 is 14 amino acids. J gave up 5 bases and V 4 bases, and 5 bases lay outside the gene matches. The germline V gene has CDR1 SGHTA and CDR2 FQGNSA. CDR3 bases: TGTGCCAGCAGCTCGGGACAGGGAGGGGAGACCCAGTACTTC. It yields the protein CASSSGQGGETQYF.

CDR3 loop: CSARAGANTGELFF. Here the CDR3 DNA reads TGCAGTGCTAGAGCGGGGGCGAACACCGGGGAGCTGTTTTTT. The chain uses TRBV20-1 and TRBJ2-2, with D perhaps matching TRBD2 (6 bases). V lost 1 base, J lost 0 bases, and 6 bases lay in between. CDR3 length: 14 residues. CDR1 and CDR2 from the germline V gene are DFQATT and SNEGSKA (reference sequence).

The chain combines TRBV11-2 with TRBJ2-3; no definite D call. The CDR3 length is 14 residues. From germline, CDR1 is SGHAT and CDR2 FQNNGV. V gave up 0 bases and J gave up 8 bases, with 12 bases separating them. CDR3 nucleotides: TGTGCCAGCAGCTTAGAGGCGGTGATAGTTACGCAGTATTTT. It yields the protein CASSLEAVIVTQYF. Filled out from reference TRBV11-2 and TRBJ2-3, the complete variable domain reads EAGVAQSPRYKIIEKRQSVAFWCNPISGHATLYWYQQILGQGPKLLIQFQNNGVVDDSQLPKDRFSAERLKGVDSTLKIQPAKLEDSAVYLCASSLEAVIVTQYFGPGTRLTVL.

This chain joins TRBV18 and TRBJ1-1; the match to TRBD1 covers 7 bases. The CDR3 is 14 amino acids. The trim removed 4 bases at V and 5 bases at J, leaving 7 bases unmatched. Germline assignment: CDR1 KGHSH and CDR2 LQKENI. The CDR3 spells CASSQDRERTEAFF. The CDR3 DNA reads TGTGCCAGCTCACAAGACAGGGAGAGGACTGAAGCTTTCTTT.

V gene TRBV4-1 combines with J gene TRBJ1-1, with TRBD1 as a possible D gene (5 bases). V lost 2 bases and J 5 bases, leaving 15 bases between the germline ends. CDR1 MGHRA and CDR2 YSYEKL come from the germline V gene. The CDR3 totals 15 residues. The chain's CDR3 is CASSQPTARRTEAFF. CDR3 coding DNA: TGCGCCAGCAGCCAACCGACAGCTCGAAGGACTGAAGCTTTCTTT.

This clonotype has a handful of counts. This chain connects TRBV10-3 to TRBJ2-7, with TRBD1 identical over 9 bases. V dropped 6 bases and J dropped 0; count of bases not matched to a gene: 3. This CDR3 is built from 14 residues. Germline V gene data show CDR1 as ENHRY and CDR2 as SYGVKD. DNA for the CDR3: TGTGCCATCAGGGGACAGGGTCTCTCCTACGAGCAGTACTTC. It translates to CAIRGQGLSYEQYF.

This clonotype was counted only a few times. This chain connects TRBV20-1 to TRBJ1-1; D unclear. The CDR3 has 13 amino acids. Germline loops: CDR1 DFQATT, CDR2 SNEGSKA (reference sequence). For the CDR3, the DNA is TGCAGCACAAGCCTGAGAGAGAACACTGAAGCTTTCTTT. It codes for CSTSLRENTEAFF.

The chain carries TRBV24-1 and TRBJ2-3; 9 bases are a match to TRBD2. The CDR3 loop spans 17 amino acids. V dropped 4 bases and J dropped 2; count of bases not matched to a gene: 9. CDR1 is KGHDR, CDR2 SFDVKD, per germline. The CDR3 DNA is TGTGCCACCAGTGACCAAACTAGCGGGCAATCCACAGATACGCAGTATTTT. Translating gives CATSDQTSGQSTDTQYF.

In its sample, this clonotype was seen a few times. The gene calls are TRBV20-1 and TRBJ2-3, with D unclear. Germline-derived CDR1 and CDR2 are DFQATT and SNEGSKA (reference sequence). V was pared by 3 bases and J by 6 bases, with 4 bases between. The CDR3 has 10 residues. CDR3 sequence: CSASHDTQYF. The CDR3 DNA follows: TGCAGTGCTAGCCACGATACGCAGTATTTT.

This clonotype was counted only a few times. The V and J genes are TRBV7-9 and TRBJ1-1; 9 bases are a match to TRBD1. Trimming at V came to 4 bases and at J to 10 bases, leaving 10 bases not matched to a gene. Germline CDR1 and CDR2: SEHNR and FQNEAQ (reference sequence). This CDR3 has 14 amino acids. In DNA form, the CDR3 reads TGTGCCAGCAGCTCGAAAGGGGGGACAGGGATAGCTTTCTTT. It codes for CASSSKGGTGIAFF. The whole variable domain, remainder taken from reference TRBV7-9 and TRBJ1-1, is DTGVSQNPRHKITKRGQNVTFRCDPISEHNRLYWYRQTLGQGPEFLTYFQNEAQLEKSRLLSDRFSAERPKGSFSTLEIQRTEQGDSAMYLCASSSKGGTGIAFFGQGTRLTVV.

A few counts support this clonotype. V and J are TRBV29-1 and TRBJ2-3, with 7 bases matching TRBD2. After removal of 6 bases from V and 2 bases from J, the junction contained 8 bases not matched to a gene. CDR1 SQVTM and CDR2 ANQGSEA come from the germline V gene. The CDR3 extends over 14 amino acids. The CDR3 DNA is TGCAGCGTGGGGGGGGACGCCACCACAGATACGCAGTATTTT. Protein product: CSVGGDATTDTQYF.

This chain links TRBV6-5 with TRBJ2-1; D is undetermined. CDR1 and CDR2 (germline): MNHEY, SVGAGI. V lost 4 bases and J lost 4, with 11 bases in between. CDR3 size: 14 residues. The CDR3 DNA follows: TGTGCCAGCAGTTCCATGATTGAGTACAATGAGCAGTTCTTC. Residues: CASSSMIEYNEQFF.

This clonotype was seen more than once but under ten times. The rearrangement joins TRBV6-4 to TRBJ2-2; D could derive from TRBD1 or TRBD2 (5 bases each). Trimming left V 3 bases short and J 4 bases short, with 12 bases between. The CDR3 loop spans 15 amino acids. Germline V gene lookup returns CDR1 MRHNA and CDR2 SNTAGT. The DNA for the CDR3 is TGTGCCAGCAGTGAAACTTCTGGGGGCACCGGGGAGCTGTTTTTT. It encodes CASSETSGGTGELFF.

The rearrangement uses TRBV20-1 and TRBJ2-1, with 7 bases aligning to TRBD2. Trimming at V came to 3 bases and at J to 0 bases, leaving 8 bases not matched to a gene. This CDR3 has 16 residues. Germline values: CDR1 DFQATT, CDR2 SNEGSKA (reference sequence). CDR3 DNA: TGCAGTGCTAGGAACCGGGGGGTCAGCTCCTACAATGAGCAGTTCTTC. Protein: CSARNRGVSSYNEQFF.

The gene calls are TRBV29-1 and TRBJ2-3; 10 bases are shared with TRBD2. CDR3 length: 14 amino acids. Germline V lookup: CDR1 SQVTM, CDR2 ANQGSEA. The V gene end was trimmed by 7 bases and the J gene end by 3 bases; junction bases not matched to a gene: 7. CDR3 sequence reads: CSESGGAITDTQYF. CDR3 coding DNA: TGCAGCGAGAGCGGGGGGGCCATTACAGATACGCAGTATTTT.